The rows below give T cell receptor beta chains drawn from one sample of a study of cytomegalovirus exposure and HLA in healthy donors. Produced via immunoSEQ multiplex PCR; TCRdb's table is partial and in-frame only. The sample has 45,000 to 65,000 clones, 70% to 85% seen once. Sequencing was performed on PBMCs. These receptors originate from a man younger than 40 in good health and CMV-seronegative. Both conserved end residues are part of each CDR3. Fields, in order: V gene, CDR3 protein.

v_gene: TRBV11-3; CDR3aa: CASSRTKAYEQYF
v_gene: TRBV25-1; CDR3aa: CASSLTGVETQYF
v_gene: TRBV15; CDR3aa: CATSRDVWGQGLNEQFF
v_gene: TRBV27; CDR3aa: CASSLSPQTSASSYNEQFF
v_gene: TRBV4-3; CDR3aa: CASSQVGVFWDYGYTF
v_gene: TRBV7-2; CDR3aa: CASSLDDTYPYEQYF
v_gene: TRBV30; CDR3aa: CAWSAGDGKTQYF
v_gene: TRBV19; CDR3aa: CASSGGSNQPQHF
v_gene: TRBV5-6; CDR3aa: CASSLVFAGPNEKLFF
v_gene: TRBV5-4; CDR3aa: CASSSGLAGGRLNEQFF
v_gene: TRBV4-1; CDR3aa: CASSQAWVGAGNTEAFF
v_gene: TRBV19; CDR3aa: CASSRDRDYEQYF
v_gene: TRBV4-1; CDR3aa: CASSQLTSGRAQYEQYF
v_gene: TRBV28; CDR3aa: CAISDRANEKLFF
v_gene: TRBV6-1; CDR3aa: CASREGRLPYEQYF
v_gene: TRBV18; CDR3aa: CASSLVDRGNTEAFF
v_gene: TRBV6-5; CDR3aa: CASSRAPGEAFF
v_gene: TRBV18; CDR3aa: CASSPIPRTGGTSNTGELFF
v_gene: TRBV4-1; CDR3aa: CASRDRDRANPMNTEAFF
v_gene: TRBV5-8; CDR3aa: CASSSRQWQFF
v_gene: TRBV5-4; CDR3aa: CASSFTEEAFF
v_gene: TRBV19; CDR3aa: CASRDRGQQNTEAFF
v_gene: TRBV7-9; CDR3aa: CASSAQTGSDQPQHF
v_gene: TRBV7-2; CDR3aa: CASRHREGATEAFF